This T cell receptor beta chain comes out of a study of control samples from healthy donors and cancer patients. Trimming stripped 4 bases from V and 1 base from J, with 9 bases between. Germline loops: CDR1 KGHSH, CDR2 LQKENI. CDR3 size: 14 residues. TCRdb's copy holds only in-frame clones and misses some; the assay was immunoSEQ multiplex PCR. The data contain under 200,000 clones, 90% to 95% of them seen just once; the ten biggest clones take up over 4%. The sequencing input was blood. This sequence joins TRBV18 and TRBJ2-3; D gene uncertain. This clonotype was sampled from a woman aged 60-75 years in good health. The CDR3 nucleotides read TGTGCCAGCTCACAAATTGCAGGCACAGATACGCAGTATTTT. Its protein product is CASSQIAGTDTQYF.